This TCR beta chain comes out of a study of blood T cell repertoires in COVID-19 (TCRdb year 2020). Background for the entire study: Collaborator samples came from the United States, Italy and Spain and covered acute and convalescent phases of COVID-19. The prospective study material was composed of cDNA or gDNA derived from T cells, B-cell-depleted T cells, or PBMCs. The dataset comprised deeply sampled blood TCRbeta repertoires from subjects exposed to, actively infected with, or recovered from COVID-19. A freely available public database, intended as a resource for researchers studying the immune response to SARS-CoV-2, is where the repertoires were released. The samples were drawn from the first 160 participants of the ongoing ImmuneRACE study and from 1,254 subjects provided by 6 global collaborators. Sample metadata almost always included a de-identified subject ID, COVID-19 status, age in years and sex. Where HLA class I and class II types were available, the types were taken from metadata supplied by the sample provider, not from assay-based typing. Results and caveats for the whole study, not just this receptor: How much clinical and demographic metadata was included differed by source and by participant, and the metadata was provided uncurated.

This clone came up once. What this receptor recognizes is not known. It has no much larger one-base neighbor in the sample; base qualities were not kept. Relative to germline, V is missing 4 bases and J is missing 1 base, with 6 bases of the junction outside any gene match. From cysteine to phenylalanine, the CDR3 is 16 amino acids long. The only DNA kept is the CDR3, 48 bases in frame from the first base. As encoded in the germline V gene (reference sequence), CDR1 is MNHEY while CDR2 is SMNVEV. One collaborating source in Seattle enrolled patients while the patients were actively infected and followed the patients over time throughout the course of disease. Whole blood was collected in K2EDTA tubes by collaborating institutions according to the institutions' own protocols. Collaborator samples were shipped for TCRbeta analysis as frozen whole blood, isolated PBMCs, or DNA extracted from either sample type.

TCRbeta CDR3 regions were amplified from genomic DNA using the immunoSEQ Assay, a bias-controlled multiplex PCR. The authors' pipeline ran thus. Nucleated cell counts per sample were estimated from amplification of reference gene primers within the assay. To quantify the absolute abundance of each unique TCRbeta CDR3 rearrangement, sequence reads were collapsed and filtered. Productive Simpson clonality was computed per sample as the square root of Simpson's diversity index over productive rearrangements. The immuneACCESS repertoire file appears here via TCRdb, limited to in-frame rearrangements. These files lack a portion of the clones; in checked studies, under half of the deficit traces to unresolved V genes, and the cause of the others is not known. V, J and clone size are taken as reported in that table, and D and trimming were inferred from the DNA itself. The sample table records roughly 250,000 clones; roughly 80% of these occur just once. Approximately 15% of the sample goes to the ten largest clones.

The sequence came from a person aged 65-85 years with COVID-19, enrolled during active disease. The chain is encoded by TRBV27 joined to TRBJ2-2, with TRBD1 matching 7 junction bases. The source material was peripheral blood. The sequence in DNA is TGTGCCAGCAGTTACCCGACAGGGATGAACACCGGGGAGCTGTTTTTT. Its protein is CASSYPTGMNTGELFF.